This T cell receptor beta chain was sequenced during a study of T-cell reconstitution after alpha-beta-depleted transplantation in children (dated by TCRdb to 2016 to 2018). Looking at the study overall: Using TCR repertoire profiling, the study followed T-cell immune reconstitution in a quantitative way in children after TCRalphabeta/CD19-depleted allogeneic hematopoietic cell transplantation.

From the cysteine through the phenylalanine, the CDR3 covers 14 amino acids. Only the CDR3 DNA is retained, 42 bases long and in frame from the first base. V lost 3 bases and J lost 4 bases; the stretch between them is 11 bases long. The germline V gene yields MDHEN for CDR1 and SYDVKM for CDR2. The method was PCR. Sequencing instrument: Illumina HiSeq 2500. Molecular barcoding was employed in the preparation of TCR libraries, with unique molecular identifiers being used to normalize TCRbeta repertoire quantification. TCRdb itself trimmed the public reads at Q25 with fastp, ran MiXCR and retained productive beta chains. Entries that share a CDR3 protein sequence are merged under the most common genes and DNA. Here the sample has a few hundred thousand distinct CDR3 sequences; over 20% occur a single time. 3% to 4.5% of the sample is in the top ten clones. About this clonotype: It has no known antigen specificity. No base-level quality is on record; no much larger clone is a single base apart.

The receptor was derived from a human donor who donated a stem cell graft to a child with acute myeloid leukemia. The V and J segments used are TRBV28 and TRBJ2-3; a weak D assignment points to TRBD1 (5 bases agree). Sequenced here: PBMCs from the stem cell graft donor, sampled from the stem cell graft. Here the CDR3 is given as CASSFSRVADTQYF. The nucleotide sequence is TGTGCCAGCAGTTTCAGCAGGGTCGCAGATACGCAGTATTTT.